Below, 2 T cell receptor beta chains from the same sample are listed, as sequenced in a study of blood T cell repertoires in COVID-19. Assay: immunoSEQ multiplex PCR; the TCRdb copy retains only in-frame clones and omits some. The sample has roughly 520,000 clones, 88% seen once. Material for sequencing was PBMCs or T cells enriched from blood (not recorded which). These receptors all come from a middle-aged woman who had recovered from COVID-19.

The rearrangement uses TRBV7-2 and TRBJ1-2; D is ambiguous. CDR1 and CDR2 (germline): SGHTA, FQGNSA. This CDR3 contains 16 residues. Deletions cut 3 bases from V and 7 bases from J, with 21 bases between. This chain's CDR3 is CASSFHQVLDGGGYTF. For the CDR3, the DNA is TGTGCCAGCAGCTTCCATCAGGTATTAGATGGAGGTGGCTACACCTTC.

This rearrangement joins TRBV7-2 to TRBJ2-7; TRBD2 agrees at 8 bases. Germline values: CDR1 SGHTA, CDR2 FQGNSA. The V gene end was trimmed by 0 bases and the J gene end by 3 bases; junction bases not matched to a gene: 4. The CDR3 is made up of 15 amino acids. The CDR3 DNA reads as TGTGCCAGCAGCTTAGCTAGGGCGGGAGGCTACGAGCAGTACTTC. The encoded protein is CASSLARAGGYEQYF.